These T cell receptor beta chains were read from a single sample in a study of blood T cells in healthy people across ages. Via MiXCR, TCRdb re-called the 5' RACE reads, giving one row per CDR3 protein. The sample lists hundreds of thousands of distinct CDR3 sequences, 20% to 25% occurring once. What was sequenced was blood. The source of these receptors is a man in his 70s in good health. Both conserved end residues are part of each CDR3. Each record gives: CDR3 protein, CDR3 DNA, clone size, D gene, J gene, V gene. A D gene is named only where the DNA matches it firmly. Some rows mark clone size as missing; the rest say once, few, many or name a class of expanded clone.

CATYGQDGQPQHF | TGTGCCACCTACGGACAGGACGGACAGCCCCAGCATTTT | few | TRBD1 | TRBJ1-5 | TRBV15
CASSSTDWPNYEQYF | TGTGCCAGCAGCAGTACGGACTGGCCTAACTACGAGCAGTACTTC | NA | NA | TRBJ2-7 | TRBV6-2/TRBV6-3
CASTRPQGHSYEQYF | TGTGCCAGCACCCGACCGCAGGGGCACTCCTACGAGCAGTACTTC | many | NA | TRBJ2-7 | TRBV28
CASSFGVEDTQYF | TGTGCCAGCAGCTTCGGGGTAGAAGATACGCAGTATTTT | NA | NA | TRBJ2-3 | TRBV7-3
CASSLCQLGLPNSPLHF | TGTGCCAGCAGCCTTTGTCAATTAGGACTCCCTAATTCACCCCTCCACTTT | NA | NA | TRBJ1-6 | TRBV7-3
CSARDQGAAGNTIYF | TGCAGTGCTAGGGATCAGGGGGCTGCAGGAAACACCATATATTTT | NA | TRBD1 | TRBJ1-3 | TRBV20-1
CASSHSGRSYNEQFF | TGTGCCAGCAGTCATAGCGGGCGCTCCTACAATGAGCAGTTCTTC | many | TRBD2 | TRBJ2-1 | TRBV28
CASTPLGEEETQYF | TGTGCCAGCACCCCTCTCGGGGAGGAAGAGACCCAGTACTTC | NA | NA | TRBJ2-5 | TRBV12-3/TRBV12-4
CASSVDGRSYEQYF | TGTGCCAGCAGCGTAGATGGGAGGAGCTACGAGCAGTACTTC | few | NA | TRBJ2-7 | TRBV9
CASSSKPRTGQGSSYNSPLHF | TGTGCCAGCAGCTCCAAACCTCGGACCGGGCAGGGCAGCTCCTATAATTCACCCCTCCACTTT | NA | NA | TRBJ1-6 | TRBV11-2
CASSQGHQNIQYF | TGTGCCAGCAGCCAAGGACACCAAAACATTCAGTACTTC | few | NA | TRBJ2-4 | TRBV3-1
CASLGVSGGYTF | TGTGCCAGCCTCGGGGTTTCAGGCGGCTACACCTTC | NA | NA | TRBJ1-2 | TRBV2
CASGPNPRDSQSSYEQYF | TGTGCTAGTGGCCCGAACCCGAGGGACAGCCAATCTTCCTACGAGCAGTACTTC | NA | TRBD1 | TRBJ2-7 | TRBV12-5
CASSLDPGTGVGEQFF | TGTGCCAGCAGCTTAGACCCCGGGACAGGGGTCGGTGAGCAGTTCTTC | few | TRBD1 | TRBJ2-1 | TRBV7-2
CASSLTDGTDTQYF | TGTGCCAGCAGCTTAACGGATGGAACGGATACGCAGTATTTT | NA | NA | TRBJ2-3 | TRBV11-2
CAISDRLAETQYF | TGTGCCATCAGTGACAGACTAGCAGAGACCCAGTACTTC | NA | TRBD2 | TRBJ2-5 | TRBV10-3
CASSHSLVNEQFF | TGTGCCAGCAGCCACTCCCTGGTCAATGAGCAGTTCTTC | few | NA | TRBJ2-1 | TRBV14
CSAREQGAHYNEQFF | TGCAGTGCTAGAGAGCAGGGGGCGCACTACAATGAGCAGTTCTTC | NA | TRBD1 | TRBJ2-1 | TRBV20-1
CASSRPGLSYGHTF | TGTGCCAGCAGCCGTCCAGGCCTGAGCTATGGCCACACCTTC | NA | NA | TRBJ1-2 | TRBV9
CASSGTSGRRGYEQYF | TGTGCCAGCAGTGGGACTAGCGGGAGGAGGGGGTACGAGCAGTACTTC | NA | TRBD2 | TRBJ2-7 | TRBV28
CAIGPGGSTDTQYF | TGTGCCATCGGACCGGGAGGCTCCACAGATACGCAGTATTTT | NA | TRBD2 | TRBJ2-3 | TRBV10-3
CSARGLLAGGITDTQYF | TGCAGTGCTAGAGGTTTACTAGCGGGAGGTATAACAGATACGCAGTATTTT | few | TRBD2 | TRBJ2-3 | TRBV20-1
CSARDSRGGNTGELFF | TGCAGTGCTAGAGATTCGAGGGGCGGGAACACTGGGGAGCTGTTTTTT | NA | NA | TRBJ2-2 | TRBV20-1
CASSQVPGLAGGDTQYF | TGTGCCAGCAGCCAAGTCCCGGGACTAGCGGGAGGAGATACGCAGTATTTT | few | TRBD2 | TRBJ2-3 | TRBV13
CASSLRTVAKNIQYF | TGTGCCAGCAGTCTGAGGACAGTAGCCAAAAACATTCAGTACTTC | few | NA | TRBJ2-4 | TRBV28
CASSVQPGRGSGANVLTF | TGCGCCAGCAGCGTACAACCGGGGAGGGGAAGTGGGGCCAACGTCCTGACTTTC | many | TRBD2 | TRBJ2-6 | TRBV5-1
CASSPGTSGSAGELFF | TGTGCCAGCTCACCTGGGACTAGCGGGAGCGCCGGGGAGCTGTTTTTT | NA | TRBD2 | TRBJ2-2 | TRBV18
CATSDFGQGDEQFF | TGTGCCACCAGTGATTTTGGACAGGGTGATGAGCAGTTCTTC | few | TRBD1 | TRBJ2-1 | TRBV24-1
CASRSYAGGTEAFF | TGTGCCAGCAGGTCCTACGCGGGGGGCACTGAAGCTTTCTTT | NA | NA | TRBJ1-1 | TRBV12-3/TRBV12-4
CASSYSASGTDTGELFF | TGTGCCAGCAGTTACTCGGCTAGCGGGACTGACACCGGGGAGCTGTTTTTT | NA | TRBD2 | TRBJ2-2 | TRBV6-5
CASSGRGLGLAGNEQFF | TGTGCCAGCAGTGGCAGGGGGCTTGGACTAGCGGGCAATGAGCAGTTCTTC | NA | TRBD2 | TRBJ2-1 | TRBV28